This is a list of T cell receptor beta chains from one sample in a study of T cells in localized non-small cell lung cancer. Profiled with immunoSEQ multiplex PCR; TCRdb holds only in-frame clones, not every one. Of around 10,000 clones detected, 29% appear once; the ten largest clones hold over 5%. This specimen consisted of lung tumor tissue, obtained before any cancer treatment. All receptors come from a man aged 40 to 75 with stage I lung adenocarcinoma. CDR3s include the opening cysteine and the closing phenylalanine or tryptophan. The D gene is left open where the match is weak. Size values are once, few and many counts, or a class for expanded clones, and some rows have none.

>TRBV30|few|-|TRBJ1-4
TGTGCCTGGAGTCCCACCCTTGGTCAGTCCGGCCAGGAAAAACTGTTTTTT
CAWSPTLGQSGQEKLFF
>TRBV19|-|-|TRBJ1-3
TGTGCCAGTTCATATGGGGGGGATCCTCCGAGGACCATATATTTT
CASSYGGDPPRTIYF
>TRBV9|few|TRBD1|TRBJ2-1
TGTGCCAGCAGCGAAACCGGACAGGGGTCCTACAATGAGCAGTTCTTC
CASSETGQGSYNEQFF
>TRBV9|few|-|TRBJ1-3
TGTGCCAGCAGCGTAGAAGGGGGAAACACCATATATTTT
CASSVEGGNTIYF
>TRBV12-2|-|-|TRBJ1-5
TGTGCCAGTATAAGACACGACGGGGACTTGGGCAATCAGCCCCAGCATTTT
CASIRHDGDLGNQPQHF
>TRBV11-3|few|-|TRBJ1-3
TGTGCCAGCAGCTTAAGTTCCTCTGGAAACACCATATATTTT
CASSLSSSGNTIYF
>TRBV30|-|-|TRBJ2-7
TGTGCCTGGAGTGTAGGGGGTAGCCCCTACGAGCAGTACTTC
CAWSVGGSPYEQYF
>TRBV9|-|TRBD2|TRBJ2-3
TGTGCCAGCAGTGACGGGGGGGCCGCAGATACGCAGTATTTT
CASSDGGAADTQYF
>TRBV5-1|few|-|TRBJ2-1
TGCGCCAGCAGCTGGAAGGGGGCGGGGAACAATGAGCAGTTCTTC
CASSWKGAGNNEQFF
>TRBV10-2|-|-|TRBJ1-5
TGCGCCAGCACGGACAGAGATAGCAATCAGCCCCAGCATTTT
CASTDRDSNQPQHF
>TRBV9|-|-|TRBJ1-3
TGTGCCAGCAGCCCGACCATTAGGCCTGCTGGAAACACCATATATTTT
CASSPTIRPAGNTIYF
>TRBV6-8|-|-|TRBJ1-6
TGTGCCAGCAGTTCCACCCCCGGGACAAGGAATTCACCCCTCCACTTT
CASSSTPGTRNSPLHF
>TRBV19|few|-|TRBJ2-3
TGTGCCAGTAGTTCCGGGACACGGGGGTTCGCAGATACGCAGTATTTT
CASSSGTRGFADTQYF
>TRBV19|few|-|TRBJ2-4
TGTGCCAGTAGTATATCAAAAAGGGACCCCAAAAACATTCAGTACTTC
CASSISKRDPKNIQYF
>TRBV15|-|-|TRBJ1-1
TGTGCCACCAGCAGGCGGCAGGGTTTGAACACTGAAGCTTTCTTT
CATSRRQGLNTEAFF
>TRBV19|-|-|TRBJ2-3
TGTGCCAGTAGTATAGCGGGCAGCATGGCAGATACGCAGTATTTT
CASSIAGSMADTQYF
>TRBV29-1|-|TRBD1|TRBJ1-6
TGCAGCGTTGCAGGACAGGGTGGTAATTCACCCCTCCACTTT
CSVAGQGGNSPLHF
>TRBV12-5|-|-|TRBJ2-3
TGTGCCAGCGCATCTAATGTAAACACAGATACGCAGTATTTT
CASASNVNTDTQYF
>TRBV9|-|-|TRBJ1-5
TGTGCCAGCAGTGCGGGACGGAGACTACCCCAGCATTTT
CASSAGRRLPQHF
>TRBV6-8|medium-sized|-|TRBJ1-5
TGTGCCAGCACCCTGGATGGGGATCAGCCCCAGCATTTT
CASTLDGDQPQHF
>TRBV9|medium-sized|TRBD1|TRBJ1-1
TGTGCCAGCAGCACAGGGGACATAGGCACTGAAGCTTTCTTT
CASSTGDIGTEAFF
>TRBV5-1|few|TRBD1|TRBJ1-1
TGCGCCAGCAGCTTGGTACAGGGGAGGAACACTGAAGCTTTCTTT
CASSLVQGRNTEAFF
>TRBV29-1|few|-|TRBJ2-7
TGCAGCGTTGAAGGACAGCGCTACGAGCAGTACTTC
CSVEGQRYEQYF
>TRBV6-8|-|-|TRBJ1-5
TGTGCCAGCAGGTACAGGTTCAATCAGCCCCAGCATTTT
CASRYRFNQPQHF
>TRBV12-5|medium-sized|-|TRBJ2-7
TGTGCTAGTGGTTCCCGGGACACAGCGTACGAGCAGTACTTC
CASGSRDTAYEQYF
>TRBV11-3|few|TRBD2|TRBJ2-1
TGTGCCAGCAGCCACCACCCGACTAGCGGGGGAAGCGGTGAGCAGTTCTTC
CASSHHPTSGGSGEQFF
>TRBV15|-|TRBD1|TRBJ1-5
TGTGCCACCAGCCGAACCCGGGGACAGGGTTTTCAGCCCCAGCATTTT
CATSRTRGQGFQPQHF
>TRBV9|-|-|TRBJ2-1
TGTGCCAGAAGCTCGGGGCCCTCCTACAATGAGCAGTTCTTC
CARSSGPSYNEQFF
>TRBV19|-|-|TRBJ1-2
TGTGCCAGTATCGGTGGGGGAGGTATAGGCCGGTATGGCTACACCTTC
CASIGGGGIGRYGYTF
>TRBV5-1|once|TRBD1|TRBJ2-7
TGCGCCAGCTCCTTACAACCCGGGACAGTATACGAGCAGTACTTC
CASSLQPGTVYEQYF
>TRBV18|few|TRBD2|TRBJ2-3
TGTGCCAGCTCAACTCGGGACACGGGACTAGTAACCTCCACAGATACGCAGTATTTT
CASSTRDTGLVTSTDTQYF
>TRBV9|-|TRBD2|TRBJ2-5
TGTGCCAGCAGCGTAGGCGGGGGAGGAGAGACCCAGTACTTC
CASSVGGGGETQYF